Below are 8 T cell receptor beta chains sequenced from a single sample in a study of monozygotic twins with inflammatory bowel disease. Reprocessing the 5' RACE reads, TCRdb reports a single entry for every CDR3 protein and omits DNA. In total, the table holds approximately 400,000 distinct CDR3 sequences. The source material was blood. The receptors were gathered from a human donor with ulcerative colitis or Crohn's disease, or a healthy co-twin of an affected twin (not recorded which).

The chain has TRBV25-1 and TRBJ2-5. The germline V gene has CDR1 MGHDK and CDR2 SYGVNS. The CDR3 sequence is 13 residues long. CDR3 protein: CASSESIPETQYF.

CDR3 region: CATSDLASGNTDTQYF. This rearrangement joins TRBV24-1 to TRBJ2-3; the D call of TRBD2 rests on TCRdb alone, since no DNA is present to check it. CDR1 and CDR2 from the germline V gene are KGHDR and SFDVKD. The CDR3 contains 16 residues.

V is TRBV7-2 and J is TRBJ1-6; as DNA is missing, the TRBD1 call by TCRdb cannot be tested. The germline V gene has CDR1 SGHTA and CDR2 FQGNSA. CDR3 length: 16 residues. CDR3 residues: CASSVDSQTYNSPLHF.

The V gene is TRBV7-2, the J gene TRBJ1-2. Germline CDR1 is SGHTA and CDR2 is FQGNSA. The CDR3 length is 13 residues. CDR3 protein: CASSLGAPYGYTF. Looking up the rest from reference TRBV7-2 and TRBJ1-2 gives the full variable domain: GAGVSQSPSNKVTEKGKDVELRCDPISGHTALYWYRQSLGQGLEFLIYFQGNSAPDKSGLPSDRFSAERTGGSVSTLTIQRTQQEDSAVYLCASSLGAPYGYTFGSGTRLTVV.

V and J are TRBV5-1 and TRBJ2-2. Per germline, CDR1 SGHRS and CDR2 YFSETQ. This CDR3 has 16 residues. CDR3: CASSPSGYANTGELFF.

The V gene is TRBV12-3 or TRBV12-4, the J gene TRBJ2-7; TCRdb picks TRBD1, but there is no DNA to check that call. The CDR3 spans 16 residues. CDR3 sequence: CASSLVAPLVSYEQYF.

The V and J genes are TRBV5-8 and TRBJ2-1; TCRdb reports TRBD2, a call that lacks DNA to check it against. The CDR3 is 16 residues long. Germline CDR1 SGHTS, CDR2 YDEGEE. The CDR3 spells CASSMEREAFDNEQFF. The full variable domain, in which reference TRBV5-8 and TRBJ2-1 provide the parts outside the CDR3, is EAGVTQSPTHLIKTRGQQATLRCSPISGHTSVYWYQQALGLGLQFLLWYDEGEERNRGNFPPRFSGRQFPNYSSELNVNALELEDSALYLCASSMEREAFDNEQFFGPGTRLTVL.

This CDR3 is CSAQTSRGYTGELFF. V gene TRBV20-1 combines with J gene TRBJ2-2; the D call from TCRdb, TRBD2, cannot be confirmed without DNA. This CDR3 has 15 amino acids. Germline V lookup: CDR1 DFQATT, CDR2 SNEGSKA (reference sequence).